Below are 26 T cell receptor beta chains sequenced from a single sample in a study of PD-L1 blockade in urothelial cancer (dated by TCRdb to between 2016 and 2019). Libraries were built with the immunoSEQ multiplex PCR assay. TCRdb limited this immuneACCESS table to in-frame rearrangements with V and J called. A share of clones is missing; checked studies link under half to unresolved V genes, and the rest is unexplained. This sample has more than 80,000 clones in its table, and roughly 80% of those were observed once. The ten largest make up 9.5% of the sample. The sample was PBMCs, taken around atezolizumab (anti-PD-L1) treatment. The receptor source for this set is a man aged 70-80 years with urothelial cancer.

The table lists this clone with a few counts. V usage is TRBV6-5 and J usage is TRBJ1-1; unclear D gene. The CDR3 covers 15 residues. Germline CDR1 is MNHEY and CDR2 is SVGAGI. V dropped 6 bases and J dropped 0 bases, with 14 bases sitting between them. CDR3 region: CASSQVVDMNTEAFF. As DNA, the CDR3 is TGTGCCAGCAGCCAGGTCGTAGACATGAACACTGAAGCTTTCTTT.

The V and J genes are TRBV29-1 and TRBJ2-7; TRBD1 aligns across 7 bases. This CDR3 spans 12 amino acids. CDR1 is SQVTM, CDR2 ANQGSEA, per germline. Trimming removed 7 bases from V and 5 bases from J; junction bases left unmatched: 8. CDR3 sequence: CSGATGANEQYF. The CDR3 DNA follows: TGCAGCGGCGCTACAGGGGCCAACGAGCAGTACTTC.

This CDR3 is CASSFRQVQETQYF. The CDR3 DNA sequence: TGTGCCAGCAGCTTCCGACAGGTCCAAGAGACCCAGTACTTC. The chain has TRBV7-8 and TRBJ2-5, with a tentative D call TRBD1 (6 bases). Germline CDR1 and CDR2: SGHVS and FQNEAQ. The CDR3 has 14 residues. The V end lost 3 bases, the J end lost 1 base, and 9 bases lay between the germline ends.

The V gene is TRBV5-4, the J gene TRBJ1-2; weak D call: TRBD1 (5 bases). The V end lost 4 bases, the J end lost 4 bases, and 8 bases lay between the germline ends. The CDR3 has 12 amino acids. Looked up from germline, CDR1 is SGHNT and CDR2 is YYREEE (reference sequence). CDR3: CASSDDSYGYTF. CDR3 coding DNA: TGTGCCAGCAGCGATGACAGCTATGGCTACACCTTC.

J is TRBJ1-3 and V is TRBV7-2, with 7 bases identical to TRBD1. The trim removed 5 bases at V and 0 bases at J, leaving 1 base unmatched. The CDR3 runs 14 residues. Germline V gives CDR1 SGHTA, CDR2 FQGNSA. The CDR3 bases are TGTGCCAGCAGCCGACAGGGCTCTGGAAACACCATATATTTT. It codes for CASSRQGSGNTIYF.

The chain combines TRBV6-4 with TRBJ2-2; weak D call: TRBD1 (6 bases). The germline gives CDR1 MRHNA, CDR2 SNTAGT. V was clipped by 3 bases and J by 1 base, with 6 bases between them. This CDR3 contains 14 residues. The DNA for the CDR3 is TGTGCCAGCAGTGAACAGGGGAACACCGGGGAGCTGTTTTTT. The encoded protein is CASSEQGNTGELFF.

The V and J genes are TRBV6-1 and TRBJ2-3; D gene uncertain. Trimming took off 2 bases at V and 2 bases at J, with 8 bases between the two ends. Germline V CDR1 and CDR2: MNHNS, SASEGT. The CDR3 is 14 amino acids. The CDR3 is CASSEQFSTDTQYF. The CDR3 DNA sequence: TGTGCCAGCAGTGAACAGTTTTCCACAGATACGCAGTATTTT.

V is TRBV6-5 and J is TRBJ1-1, with TRBD1 as a possible D gene (5 bases). V was pared by 5 bases and J by 3 bases, with 10 bases between. The CDR3 contains 13 residues. CDR1 and CDR2 from the germline V gene are MNHEY and SVGAGI. CDR3 nucleotides: TGTGCCAGCAGTCCCGGGGGGGACACTGAAGCTTTCTTT. This encodes CASSPGGDTEAFF.

V gene TRBV27 combines with J gene TRBJ1-1, with TRBD1 matching over 7 bases. V dropped 7 bases and J dropped 4; count of bases not matched to a gene: 12. Looked up from germline, CDR1 is MNHEY and CDR2 is SMNVEV (reference sequence). This CDR3 is 15 amino acids long. The CDR3 loop reads CASKRQGSVITEAFF. CDR3 coding DNA: TGTGCCAGCAAAAGACAGGGTTCCGTGATCACTGAAGCTTTCTTT.

V and J are TRBV29-1 and TRBJ2-3; possibly TRBD2 for D (7 bases). Between the trimmed V and J ends, which lost 4 bases and 4 bases, there was a span of 15 bases. Germline assignment: CDR1 SQVTM and CDR2 ANQGSEA. CDR3 length: 14 amino acids. CDR3 in amino acids: CSVVRGTRADTQYF. The CDR3 bases are TGCAGCGTTGTGCGGGGGACACGTGCAGATACGCAGTATTTT.

This chain connects TRBV9 to TRBJ1-2, with 8 bases lining up with TRBD1. From germline, CDR1 is SGDLS and CDR2 YYNGEE. Losses at the gene ends were 4 bases for V and 7 bases for J; bases not matched to a gene: 3. The CDR3 contains 12 residues. This CDR3 reads CASSSGGSGYTF. As DNA, the CDR3 is TGTGCCAGCAGCTCAGGGGGCTCTGGCTACACCTTC. Supplemented by reference TRBV9 and TRBJ1-2, the full variable domain reads DSGVTQTPKHLITATGQRVTLRCSPRSGDLSVYWYQQSLDQGLQFLIQYYNGEERAKGNILERFSAQQFPDLHSELNLSSLELGDSALYFCASSSGGSGYTFGSGTRLTVV.

V usage is TRBV5-1 and J usage is TRBJ2-3; 7 nucleotides line up with TRBD2. The ends lost 4 bases at V and 0 bases at J; junction bases unmatched: 8. The CDR3 runs 16 residues. Germline CDR1 is SGHRS and CDR2 is YFSETQ. CDR3 in amino acids: CASSLGLADSTDTQYF. The CDR3 nucleotides read TGCGCCAGCAGCCTAGGGCTAGCGGATAGCACAGATACGCAGTATTTT.

The rearrangement uses TRBV6-6 and TRBJ1-2; 7 bases fit TRBD1. The J segment lost 4 bases and the V segment lost 6 bases, leaving 5 bases of the junction unmatched. This CDR3 contains 13 residues. In germline, CDR1 is MNHNY, CDR2 SVGAGI (reference sequence). The CDR3 reads CASSAGQTYGYTF. The CDR3 coding sequence is TGTGCCAGCAGCGCGGGACAGACCTATGGCTACACCTTC.

The J gene is TRBJ1-1, the V gene TRBV4-3; 7 bases map to TRBD1. The CDR3 spans 16 residues. Germline V gives CDR1 LGHNA, CDR2 YSLEER. Losses at the gene ends were 3 bases for V and 1 base for J; bases not matched to a gene: 8. The CDR3 nucleotides are TGCGCCAGCAGCCAGAGGAACAGGGGACCGAACACTGAAGCTTTCTTT. This sequence encodes CASSQRNRGPNTEAFF.

CDR3 coding DNA: TGTGCCAGCAGCTTATACTACGAGCAGTACTTC. Protein sequence: CASSLYYEQYF. The chain carries TRBV7-8 and TRBJ2-7; no definite D call. The CDR3 contains 11 residues. CDR1 and CDR2 from the germline V gene are SGHVS and FQNEAQ. V lost 2 bases and J 3 bases, leaving 2 bases between the germline ends.

DNA of the CDR3: TGTGCCATCAGTGAGTCGGGGGGGACAGGTCTCAACGAGCAGTACTTC. As protein: CAISESGGTGLNEQYF. The rearrangement links TRBV10-3 to TRBJ2-7; tentative D call: TRBD1 (8 bases). Germline CDR1 is ENHRY and CDR2 is SYGVKD. V lost 0 bases to trimming and J lost 5 bases, with 17 bases between them. This CDR3 is 16 amino acids long.

V is TRBV11-3 and J is TRBJ1-4, with D perhaps matching TRBD1 (5 bases). This CDR3 comprises 16 residues. Trimming stripped 3 bases from V and 6 bases from J, with 17 bases between. Germline CDR1 SGHNT, CDR2 YENEEA. The CDR3 DNA reads as TGTGCCAGCAGCTTCGGGGGAGGACTAGTGGATGAAAAACTGTTTTTT. This translates into CASSFGGGLVDEKLFF.

This rearrangement joins TRBV5-6 to TRBJ1-6; 9 bases match TRBD1. V trimming: 4 bases; J trimming: 9 bases; junction bases outside the gene matches: 11. The germline V gene encodes CDR1 SGHDT and CDR2 YYEEEE. This CDR3 has 16 amino acids. CDR3 sequence (DNA): TGTGCCAGCAGCCCCGGGACAGGGTTTGAGGGTTCACCCCTCCACTTT. As protein: CASSPGTGFEGSPLHF.

The V and J genes are TRBV11-3 and TRBJ1-4; 7 bases line up with TRBD1. Germline CDR1 SGHNT, CDR2 YENEEA. The junction had 9 bases not matched to a gene; V was cut back by 4 bases and J by 4 bases. CDR3 length: 16 residues. The CDR3 is CASSSPSDRINEKLFF. In DNA, the CDR3 is TGTGCCAGCAGCTCACCCTCGGACAGGATTAATGAAAAACTGTTTTTT.

This sequence joins TRBV19 and TRBJ2-7; possibly TRBD1 for D (6 bases). This CDR3 has 12 residues. Looked up from germline, CDR1 is LNHDA and CDR2 is SQIVND (reference sequence). V was shortened by 4 bases and J by 6 bases, with 10 bases between the two germline ends. The CDR3 region is CASSTQGIEQYF. The CDR3 region has the DNA TGTGCCAGTAGTACACAGGGCATCGAGCAGTACTTC.

The chain combines TRBV4-2 with TRBJ1-1, with TRBD1 as a possible D gene (5 bases). The CDR3 totals 15 residues. V gave up 6 bases and J gave up 3 bases, with 17 bases separating them. The germline V gene has CDR1 LGHNA and CDR2 YNFKEQ. Here the CDR3 reads CASSPVGRGDTEAFF. The CDR3 DNA reads as TGTGCCAGCAGTCCCGTGGGTCGGGGGGACACTGAAGCTTTCTTT.

CDR3 DNA: TGCGCCAGTCGATACTCCGAGGGGGCCTACGAGCAGTACTTC. It is translated as CASRYSEGAYEQYF. The chain has TRBV4-1 and TRBJ2-7, with D possibly being TRBD1 (6 bases). CDR3 length: 14 residues. V was cut by 9 bases and J by 2 bases, with 17 bases left in between. Germline CDR1 MGHRA, CDR2 YSYEKL.

The V gene is TRBV6-1, the J gene TRBJ1-1; D remains unclear. Germline V CDR1 and CDR2: MNHNS, SASEGT. The ends were cut back, 6 bases at V and 4 bases at J, with 12 bases in the middle. CDR3 size: 13 residues. CDR3 loop: CASSTTESTEAFF. The CDR3, as DNA: TGTGCCAGCAGCACGACGGAGAGCACTGAAGCTTTCTTT.

The chain carries TRBV14 and TRBJ1-3; D not resolved. Germline V gene lookup returns CDR1 SGHDN and CDR2 FVKESK. Trimming pared 1 base from V and 0 bases from J, leaving 7 bases between. The CDR3 consists of 15 residues. The DNA of the CDR3 is TGTGCCAGCAGCCAAGTTGCAGACTCTGGAAACACCATATATTTT. This translates into CASSQVADSGNTIYF.

The V gene is TRBV11-2, the J gene TRBJ2-3; 9 nucleotides align to TRBD2. CDR1 is SGHAT, CDR2 FQNNGV, per germline. The length of the CDR3 is 15 residues. The J segment lost 1 base and the V segment lost 1 base, leaving 0 bases of the junction unmatched. The CDR3: CASSLVAGGTDTQYF. CDR3 DNA sequence: TGTGCCAGCAGCTTAGTAGCGGGGGGCACAGATACGCAGTATTTT.

This sequence joins TRBV10-3 and TRBJ1-2; 7 bases map to TRBD1. Germline loops: CDR1 ENHRY, CDR2 SYGVKD. The CDR3 runs to 17 residues. The J segment lost 0 bases and the V segment lost 3 bases, leaving 10 bases of the junction unmatched. The CDR3 nucleotides read TGTGCCATCAGTGACTACCTCTTGAGGGGGCCTAACTATGGCTACACCTTC. Its translation: CAISDYLLRGPNYGYTF.